Listed below are T cell receptor beta chains from one sample, sequenced in a study of control samples from healthy donors and cancer patients. Produced via immunoSEQ multiplex PCR; TCRdb's table is partial and in-frame only. The sample carries 170,000 or so clones, about 91% recorded once. Specimen: blood. The receptor source for this set is a woman aged 40 to 49 in good health. CDR3s leave out the opening cysteine and the closing phenylalanine or tryptophan. D genes are given only for firm matches.

>-|TRBJ1-5|TRBV2
ASMTEANQPQH
>-|TRBJ1-1|TRBV3-1/TRBV3-2
ASSQAAVNTEAF
>-|TRBJ1-5|TRBV19
ASSIGGYQSNQPQH
>TRBD1|TRBJ1-2|TRBV5-1
ASSAGTASYGYT
>-|TRBJ1-5|TRBV5-6
ASSDRFSNQPQH
>TRBD1|TRBJ2-1|TRBV29-1
SASGQLHNEQF
>-|TRBJ1-1|TRBV2
ASNRPDTEAF
>-|TRBJ2-7|TRBV5-4
ASSVAGTDGEQY
>-|TRBJ1-2|TRBV7-9
ASSLGQRGLDYT
>-|TRBJ1-1|TRBV28
ASSLPGQNTEAF
>TRBD1|TRBJ2-2|TRBV7-2
ASSLGGTGSPGELF
>-|TRBJ2-7|TRBV19
ASSQRGEQY
>TRBD1|TRBJ1-2|TRBV2
ASRSGTAYYGYT
>-|TRBJ1-2|TRBV5-1
ASSLAGQSGGYT
>TRBD1|TRBJ1-2|TRBV5-6
ASSLSPGQGWRGYT
>TRBD1|TRBJ1-3|TRBV6-5
ASSQGAFGNTIY
>TRBD1|TRBJ1-6|TRBV7-9
ASSFHRQGGSPLH
>TRBD1|TRBJ1-2|TRBV6-1
ASSEAIRGLRHGYT
>TRBD2|TRBJ2-5|TRBV7-9
ASSPGGRVETQY
>TRBD2|TRBJ2-5|TRBV9
ASSVAAGRGETQY
>-|TRBJ1-1|TRBV13
ASSLEAGRDTEAF
>-|TRBJ2-5|TRBV12-3/TRBV12-4
ASSARETQY
>TRBD2|TRBJ2-7|TRBV7-9
ASSLGGGGEQY
>-|TRBJ2-3|TRBV4-1
ASSPLGEGQY
>TRBD2|TRBJ2-7|TRBV14
ASSQDRASGGPHEQY
>TRBD1|TRBJ1-1|TRBV2
ARISAGTGGVDTEAF
>-|TRBJ2-7|TRBV6-1
ASSELYEQY
>TRBD1|TRBJ2-7|TRBV10-3
AISGTGTDSYEQY
>TRBD1|TRBJ1-2|TRBV7-8
ASSSGQGEYGYT
>TRBD2|TRBJ2-3|TRBV5-4
ASSPRGDSTDTQY
>-|TRBJ2-1|TRBV27
ASSPQGNYNEQF
>-|TRBJ1-1|TRBV10-2
ASSLTEYTEAF
>-|TRBJ1-4|TRBV5-4
ASSLGAAESEKLF
>-|TRBJ1-4|TRBV5-1
ASSFQAGGEKLF
>-|TRBJ2-3|TRBV19
ARNPGTGLDTQY
>TRBD1|TRBJ2-2|TRBV5-1
ASSSTTGAGELF
>TRBD1|TRBJ1-1|TRBV5-4
ASSPWTGSSEAF
>TRBD2|TRBJ2-1|TRBV6-5
ASSPSGGAYNEQF
>-|TRBJ2-2|TRBV19
ASSIGEPPGELF
>TRBD1|TRBJ1-5|TRBV6-2/TRBV6-3
ASSSDRDNQPQH
>TRBD2|TRBJ2-2|TRBV5-4
ASSSGTSGGTGELF
>-|TRBJ2-5|TRBV21-1
ASSIGRGKKETQY
>TRBD1|TRBJ2-5|TRBV7-9
ASPGGQETQY
>TRBD1|TRBJ1-1|TRBV18
ASSPGQLNTEAF
>TRBD2|TRBJ2-3|TRBV19
ASSILAGLGADTQY
>TRBD1|TRBJ2-5|TRBV10-2
ASSWTGGGETQY
>-|TRBJ1-5|TRBV15
ATSKGDGNQPQH
>-|TRBJ2-5|TRBV6-5
ATFSSGAQETQY
>-|TRBJ2-7|TRBV9
ASSGVGYEQY
>TRBD1|TRBJ1-3|TRBV29-1
SITDRGSGNTIY
>-|TRBJ1-6|TRBV5-1
ASSLGQLNSPLH
>-|TRBJ2-6|TRBV5-1
ASSLGWAMSSGANVLT
>TRBD2|TRBJ2-5|TRBV3-1/TRBV3-2
ASTRGGGGQETQY
>-|TRBJ2-7|TRBV10-3
AISESQRAQY
>TRBD1|TRBJ1-4|TRBV5-4
ASSATGVANEKLF